One T cell receptor (beta chain) is described in this entry. What it binds is not known. Genomic DNA (from each subset) was split evenly across several immunoSEQ plates. The authors loaded about 0.2 ug DNA, roughly 27,000 T cell genomes, into sorted-subset replicate PCRs. In the study's own analysis: Filtering differed since immunoSEQ provided only junctions, with no quality scores. Generated by immunoSEQ multiplex PCR, the TCRdb table keeps only in-frame clones and is missing some. The V and J calls and clone size are taken from that table; D and trimming were inferred from the DNA. The sample lists about 1.5 million clones, roughly 98% occurring once. This specimen belongs to a study of shared clonotypes between healthy human individuals. Study-level points and caveats: Clonotypes shared by all four sorted-subset donors had higher generation probabilities than non-shared clonotypes.

This CDR3 spans 12 amino acids. V was cut by 7 bases and J by 8 bases, with 13 bases left in between. Germline CDR1 and CDR2: MDHEN and SYDVKM. Material: naive CD4+ T cells sorted from blood. Subset: CD45RA+ positively selected. The TCR was taken from a man aged 30 to 39 in good health. V gene TRBV28 combines with J gene TRBJ2-3; D may be TRBD2 (5 bases). As DNA, the CDR3 is TGTGCCAGCAAGGCGGGTCCAAGTACGCAGTATTTT. Protein product: CASKAGPSTQYF.